This T cell receptor beta chain comes out of a study of beta chain features in type 1 diabetes. Study observations and caveats: Type 1 diabetes patients showed a moderate but significant shortening of TCRB CDR3s in all four CD4+ subsets. Highly expressing activated T cells could be over-counted with a cDNA template.

This CDR3 is 15 amino acids long. V dropped 0 bases and J dropped 5 bases, with 11 bases sitting between them. From germline, CDR1 is MNHEY and CDR2 SMNVEV (reference sequence). A few counts support this clone. Its specificity is not known. Isolated RNA was reverse transcribed in full, so expressed TCRB transcripts were sequenced. The table came from immunoSEQ multiplex PCR; TCRdb's copy has only in-frame clones and leaves some out. The table has around 710,000 clones, 9.5% to 15% seen once. One heparinised draw, averaging about 110 mL, was taken per donor. Sequencing was done on a sample of naive CD4+ T cells from blood. The sequence came from a man in his thirties or forties with type 1 diabetes. The rearrangement uses TRBV27 and TRBJ2-1; no definite D call. The CDR3 is CASSLSAGMDNEQFF. The CDR3 DNA is TGTGCCAGCAGTTTATCGGCAGGTATGGACAATGAGCAGTTCTTC.